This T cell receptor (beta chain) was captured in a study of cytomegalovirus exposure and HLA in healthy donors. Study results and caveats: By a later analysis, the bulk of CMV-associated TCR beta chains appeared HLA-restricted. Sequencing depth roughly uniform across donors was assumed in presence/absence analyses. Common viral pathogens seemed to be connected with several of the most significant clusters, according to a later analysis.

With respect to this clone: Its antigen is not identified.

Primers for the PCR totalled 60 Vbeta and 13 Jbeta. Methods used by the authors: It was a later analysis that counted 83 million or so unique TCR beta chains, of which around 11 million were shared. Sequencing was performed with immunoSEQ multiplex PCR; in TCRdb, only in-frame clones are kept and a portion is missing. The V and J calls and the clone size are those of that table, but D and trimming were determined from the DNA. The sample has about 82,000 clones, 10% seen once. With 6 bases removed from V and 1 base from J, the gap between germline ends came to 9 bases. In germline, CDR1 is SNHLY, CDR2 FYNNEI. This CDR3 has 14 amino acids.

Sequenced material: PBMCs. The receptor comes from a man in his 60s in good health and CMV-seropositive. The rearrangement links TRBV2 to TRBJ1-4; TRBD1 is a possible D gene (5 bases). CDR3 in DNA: TGTGCCAGCAGGGGGCCTATAACTAATGAAAAACTGTTTTTT. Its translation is CASRGPITNEKLFF.